These 21 T cell receptor beta chains were all obtained from the same sample, sequenced in a study of immune heterogeneity within non-small cell lung tumors. TCR beta CDR3 was amplified by multiplex PCR using 32 V and 13 J primers. TCRdb redid the calling of the multiplex PCR reads with MiXCR, one entry per CDR3 protein. The profile shows approximately 31,000 distinct CDR3 sequences, approximately 30% of them singletons. Bulk tumor genomic DNA served as template, at roughly 600 ng per sample. From each primary tumor, several far-apart biopsies were obtained during surgery. Curative operations were performed on patients who had untreated, newly diagnosed non-small cell lung cancer. The sample taken for sequencing was lung tumor tissue. The receptors were sampled from a man aged 40-49 years with non-small cell lung cancer.

Relative to its sample, this clonotype is medium-sized. V is TRBV10-3 and J is TRBJ2-7; D perhaps matches TRBD2 (5 bases). Trimming stripped 4 bases from V and 7 bases from J, with 17 bases between. The CDR3 is 14 residues long. The germline V gene has CDR1 ENHRY and CDR2 SYGVKD. The CDR3 reads CAISGGAAAREQYF. The CDR3, as DNA: TGTGCCATCAGTGGTGGAGCGGCCGCCCGGGAGCAGTACTTC.

This clonotype was picked up many times. The genes are TRBV7-2 and TRBJ2-7; D may be TRBD1 or TRBD2 (5 bases each). This CDR3 has 14 residues. V dropped 4 bases and J dropped 3 bases, with 13 bases sitting between them. CDR1 and CDR2 from the germline V gene are SGHTA and FQGNSA. The CDR3 DNA follows: TGTGCCAGCAGCTCGGGACCGACGATCTACGAGCAGTACTTC. This encodes CASSSGPTIYEQYF.

This rearrangement joins TRBV18 to TRBJ1-1; 7 positions agree with TRBD1. This CDR3 region has 13 residues. Germline V gene sequence: CDR1 KGHSH, CDR2 LQKENI. J was trimmed by 10 bases and V by 3 bases; bases with no gene match: 8. For the CDR3, the DNA is TGTGCCAGCTCACCCGACAGGGTGGTGGGAGCTTTCTTT. Translating it yields CASSPDRVVGAFF.

This chain joins TRBV19 and TRBJ1-5, with D tentatively TRBD1 (6 bases). Trimming took off 2 bases at V and 2 bases at J, with 7 bases between the two ends. CDR3 length: 14 amino acids. CDR1 LNHDA and CDR2 SQIVND come from the germline V gene (reference sequence). The CDR3 DNA is TGTGCCAGTAGTATAAACAGGGGCAATCAGCCCCAGCATTTT. It encodes CASSINRGNQPQHF.

Of note for this clonotype: This may stem from a read error, because a much larger clone lies one nucleotide away. The chain has TRBV24-1 and TRBJ2-1, with D perhaps TRBD2 (6 bases). The CDR3 contains 17 residues. From germline, CDR1 is KGHDR and CDR2 SFDVKD. CDR3 in DNA: TGTGCCACCAGTGATCACTTAGCGGAGTACTCCTACAATGCGCAGTTCTTC. Its protein product is CATSDHLAEYSYNAQFF.

A note on this clonotype: A clone one base away is much larger, so this may be a read error. The J gene is TRBJ2-1, the V gene TRBV11-2; 8 bases match TRBD2. Trimming removed 7 bases from V and 5 bases from J; junction bases left unmatched: 10. The CDR3 contains 15 residues. CDR1 SGHAT and CDR2 FQNNGV come from the germline V gene. Here the CDR3 reads CASTILLAANNEQFF. CDR3 in DNA: TGTGCCAGCACGATCCTACTAGCGGCTAACAATGAGCAGTTCTTC. The full variable domain, completed using reference TRBV11-2 and TRBJ2-1, is EAGVAQSPRYKIIEKRQSVAFWCNPISGHATLYWYQQILGQGPKLLIQFQNNGVVDDSQLPKDRFSAERLKGVDSTLKIQPAKLEDSAVYLCASTILLAANNEQFFGPGTRLTVL.

This clonotype was recorded once. The chain combines TRBV7-3 with TRBJ2-5; 12 nucleotides match TRBD2. Germline CDR1 is SGHTA and CDR2 is FQGTGA. This CDR3 is 17 amino acids long. V shed 3 bases, J shed 5 bases, and the junction held 10 bases outside the gene matches. The CDR3 sequence: CASSLPTSGSSGETQYF. CDR3 DNA sequence: TGTGCCAGCAGCTTGCCGACTAGCGGGAGTTCTGGGGAGACCCAGTACTTC.

This clonotype was picked up a small number of times. The gene calls are TRBV9 and TRBJ2-7, with 7 bases lining up with TRBD2. The ends lost 8 bases at V and 7 bases at J; junction bases unmatched: 12. The CDR3 contains 13 residues. The germline V gene has CDR1 SGDLS and CDR2 YYNGEE. The CDR3 spells CASGRGLDEEQYF. CDR3 nucleotides: TGTGCCAGTGGGAGGGGCTTGGACGAGGAGCAGTACTTC.

As for this clonotype: This may be a read error, as it is one base from a much larger clone. The gene calls are TRBV7-8 and TRBJ2-7; D might be TRBD1 (5 bases). CDR1 is SGHVS and CDR2 is FQNEAQ in the germline V gene. The CDR3 runs 13 residues. V was clipped by 9 bases and J by 6 bases, with 18 bases between them. CDR3 protein: CARSPRAGSEQYF. The CDR3 DNA reads as TGTGCCAGAAGCCCAAGGGCAGGGTCCGAGCAGTACTTC.

The chain has TRBV24-1 and TRBJ2-2; no reliable D call. The V end lost 0 bases, the J end lost 0 bases, and 19 bases lay between the germline ends. CDR3 length equals 20 residues. From germline, CDR1 is KGHDR and CDR2 SFDVKD. The CDR3, as DNA: TGTGCCACCAGTGATTTGGCCAGGCATAAACCCAAGCCGAACACCGGGGAGCTGTTTTTT. This translates into CATSDLARHKPKPNTGELFF.

This clonotype has ten or more counts. The chain recombines TRBV6-1 with TRBJ2-1; 9 bases map to TRBD2. V lost 6 bases to trimming and J lost 13 bases; unmatched junction nucleotides: 16. The CDR3 totals 15 residues. Germline CDR1 MNHNS, CDR2 SASEGT. The chain's CDR3 is CASRNEGSSGADQFF. CDR3 sequence (DNA): TGTGCCAGCAGGAACGAGGGCTCTAGCGGGGCCGACCAGTTCTTC.

The chain uses TRBV6-2 or TRBV6-3 and TRBJ1-1, with a tentative D call TRBD1 (5 bases). Per germline, CDR1 MNHEY and CDR2 SVGEGT. V was shortened by 5 bases and J by 7 bases, with 14 bases between the two germline ends. This CDR3 is 13 amino acids long. CDR3 residues: CASSGIQDNEAFF. In nucleotides, the CDR3 is TGTGCCAGCAGTGGGATCCAGGACAATGAAGCTTTCTTT.

Details on this clonotype: Its ends do not fully match the called genes, so a read error is possible. This chain links TRBV19 with TRBJ1-5; D may be TRBD1 (5 bases). The CDR3 runs 14 residues. Germline loops: CDR1 LNHDA, CDR2 SQIVND (reference sequence). CDR3 DNA: TGTGCCAGTAGTGCGCAGGGCGGCAATCAGCCCCATCATTTT. It encodes CASSAQGGNQPHHF.

This clonotype was picked up a small number of times. This sequence joins TRBV14 and TRBJ2-1, with 14 bases fitting TRBD2. Germline V gene sequence: CDR1 SGHDN, CDR2 FVKESK. This CDR3 is 16 amino acids long. J lost 8 bases, V lost 1 base, and 4 bases had no gene match. CDR3 amino acids: CASSQGLAGGPYEQFF. CDR3 coding DNA: TGTGCCAGCAGCCAAGGACTAGCGGGAGGGCCTTATGAGCAGTTCTTC.

The V call is TRBV29-1, the J call TRBJ1-4; the D gene is possibly TRBD1 (6 bases). V lost 4 bases and J lost 7, with 10 bases in between. The CDR3 covers 12 residues. Germline values: CDR1 SQVTM, CDR2 ANQGSEA. CDR3 DNA: TGCAGCGTTGTGGGGGCCGGTGAAAAACTGTTTTTT. Residues: CSVVGAGEKLFF.

The J gene is TRBJ2-5, the V gene TRBV6-2 or TRBV6-3; 9 bases line up with TRBD2. The CDR3 is made up of 17 amino acids. Germline CDR1 is MNHEY and CDR2 is SVGEGT. V was pared by 3 bases and J by 2 bases, with 10 bases of the junction left unmatched. The CDR3 reads CASSYGRGGGGQETQYF. In DNA, the CDR3 is TGTGCCAGCAGTTATGGTCGCGGGGGGGGTGGGCAAGAGACCCAGTACTTC.

At least ten counts were recorded for this clonotype. The chain combines TRBV11-3 with TRBJ2-7, with D hard to call. V was shortened by 4 bases and J by 5 bases, with 9 bases between the two germline ends. There are 12 residues in the CDR3. CDR1 and CDR2 (germline): SGHNT, YENEEA. As DNA, the CDR3 is TGTGCCAGCAGCTCTTCACCCAACGAGCAGTACTTC. Residues: CASSSSPNEQYF. Full variable domain (remainder filled in from reference TRBV11-3 and TRBJ2-7): EAGVVQSPRYKIIEKKQPVAFWCNPISGHNTLYWYLQNLGQGPELLIRYENEEAVDDSQLPKDRFSAERLKGVDSTLKIQPAELGDSAVYLCASSSSPNEQYFGPGTRLTVT.

This clonotype has only a few counts. The V gene is TRBV12-3 or TRBV12-4, the J gene TRBJ1-1; the D is unclear. The CDR3 runs to 13 residues. V dropped 3 bases and J dropped 11 bases, with 16 bases sitting between them. In nucleotides, the CDR3 is TGTGCCAGCAGTTTGGGGATCAACACTGGGGCTTTCTTT. This gives the protein CASSLGINTGAFF.

V is TRBV5-5 and J is TRBJ1-4, with unresolved D. CDR1 and CDR2 from the germline V gene are SGHKS and YYEKEE (reference sequence). This CDR3 is 13 amino acids long. Trimming pared 3 bases from V and 3 bases from J, leaving 6 bases between. Here the CDR3 DNA reads TGTGCCAGCAGCTCCGGGCCTAATGAAAAACTGTTTTTT. It yields the protein CASSSGPNEKLFF.

With regard to this clonotype: A much larger clone differs by one base, so this may be a read error. The chain is built from TRBV24-1 and TRBJ2-7; D is perhaps TRBD1 or TRBD2 (5 bases each). The germline V and J ends were trimmed by 9 bases and 5 bases, with 13 bases remaining between them. There are 12 residues in the CDR3. The germline V gene encodes CDR1 KGHDR and CDR2 SFDVKD. CDR3: CATLGTGNEQYF. Written as DNA, the CDR3 is TGTGCCACCCTGGGGACCGGGAACGAGCAGTACTTC.

Remarks on this clonotype: A much more abundant neighbour one base away suggests this may be a read error. The chain is built from TRBV9 and TRBJ2-7; maybe TRBD2 (6 bases). The CDR3 spans 14 residues. The germline V gene has CDR1 SGDLS and CDR2 YYNGEE. CDR3 sequence (DNA): TGTGCCAGCAGCGTACGAGGAGGGAGCTACGAGCATTACTTC. Its protein is CASSVRGGSYEHYF. Full variable domain (outside the CDR3, taken from reference TRBV9 and TRBJ2-7): DSGVTQTPKHLITATGQRVTLRCSPRSGDLSVYWYQQSLDQGLQFLIQYYNGEERAKGNILERFSAQQFPDLHSELNLSSLELGDSALYFCASSVRGGSYEHYFGPGTRLTVT.